This T cell receptor beta chain was identified in a study of cytomegalovirus exposure and HLA in healthy donors (dated by TCRdb to about 2017). A note on the overall study: An earlier analysis of fewer than 750 of the donors reported 250 to 350 Gb of sequence data and around 120 million unique TCR beta sequences obtained from 180 million or so T cells. An early release that covered roughly 600 HLA-typed donors contained approximately 300 gigabases of sequencing data and about 93 million unique TCR sequences. Of the 300 to 500 genotyped donors, 65% to 90% were placed in the genetic ancestry cluster associated with self-reported Caucasian donors. The study aimed to test whether signatures of past pathogen exposure could be identified by cataloging public T cell receptors. Using immunosequencing, the study profiled T cell repertoires from 550 to 750 subjects and related those repertoires to cytomegalovirus serostatus. Besides the first cohort of 500 to 700 subjects, a separate validation cohort made up of 120 different subjects was used. The study combined high-throughput TCR immunosequencing, statistical association of individual TCRs with disease status, and machine learning to predict cytomegalovirus infection status. A later analysis re-examined previously published TCR beta repertoires from 610 or so donors and added high-resolution HLA genotyping to investigate patterns of TCR occurrence. Rather than drawing on any new phenotypic data, the later analysis identified candidate immune exposures from TCR beta sequences and the way those sequences occurred across donors. In an earlier analysis of 500 to 650 of the donors, high-throughput TCR beta sequencing was used to judge whether each TCR beta V gene segment behaved as functional or pseudogenic. Donor age, sex, ethnicity and CMV serostatus were compiled alongside the repertoire data. A later genetic analysis used genome-wide SNP genotypes for about three fifths of the 666 donors, treating that subset as a discovery cohort. All discovery cohort repertoires had been generated on a single sequencing platform. HLA typing included class I and class II loci at four-digit resolution. The number of typed donors differed by locus: about 629-640 for A, B, C, DRB1 and DQB1; approximately 540 for DQA1; fewer than 610 for DPA1; and about 450 for DPB1. Roughly five DR-DQ haplotypes were handled as single units for association and clustering because linkage in the cohort was strong. On average, around 230,000 unique TCR beta nucleotide sequences were sequenced per donor among 300 to 500 genotyped donors of the cohort, with around 19% of those sequences being non-productive.

This clone was counted a few times. Its binding antigen is unknown. No much larger clone is present one base from it, and per-base qualities are unavailable. The cohort consisted of some 670 healthy bone marrow donors. At the time of sampling, all cohort members were nominally healthy, though unrecorded immune exposures were likely present. The donor was CMV seropositive and belonged to the group of 250 to 300 seropositive cohort members. A peripheral blood sample was collected from each donor, and TCR beta sequencing was performed on peripheral blood mononuclear cells. Genomic DNA extraction from the blood cell samples was performed with the Qiagen DNeasy Blood Extraction Kit. Study-wide findings and limitations: An earlier analysis of approximately 500 of the donors showed that most TCR beta V segments appeared in productive rearrangements either about 90% or about 30% of the time, which broadly matched IMGT annotations. In a later analysis, TCR association rates were found to vary across HLA loci, with the most associated TCRs seen for DRB1 alleles and the fewest for HLA-C alleles. According to a later genetic analysis, donors in an Asian-associated ancestry cluster had fewer N-insertions in productive TCRs than the roughly 670-donor mean. A later genetic analysis associated a missense DCLRE1C variant with V-gene and J-gene trimming of TCR beta chains, and an independent cohort replicated the association. Most CMV-associated TCR beta chains appeared to be HLA-restricted in a later analysis, and the HLA associations seemed to be driven largely by CMV exposure. The study gave a list of some 150 TCR beta chains associated with cytomegalovirus. A cluster of highly shared sequence variants was judged likely to be a technical artifact of the sequencing pipeline. A later analysis found that HLA-associated TCR beta chains were more clonally expanded and had lower generation probabilities than equally common non-associated chains. Most TCR sequences were observed very rarely across donors, whereas some public TCRs were present in many individuals. A later analysis associated 16,951 TCR beta sequences with specific HLA alleles at a false discovery rate of 0.05. A few of the identified cytomegalovirus-associated TCR beta chains were confirmed in vitro to be specific for cytomegalovirus antigens. The classifier was reported to diagnose cytomegalovirus status with high specificity and sensitivity in both the original cohort and the validation cohort. Assigning TCR associations to individual alleles was difficult when HLA alleles, especially DR and DQ, strongly co-occurred. This cohort had only TCR beta chains sequenced, and the lack of alpha or paired-chain data limited which features could be detected. Immune exposure information for the cohort was limited to CMV serostatus. Linkage disequilibrium might explain the correlated functional status among segregating V segments, but an unknown experimental factor could not be excluded. Roughly 15 rarely observed V segments, including chromosome 9 orphons, were excluded from the earlier analysis of some 590 of the donors because counts were too low. Several of the top co-occurrence clusters appeared to be linked to parvovirus B19, influenza, CMV and Epstein-Barr virus, according to a later analysis. Because HLA typing was missing for some donors at each locus, association tests included only the typed subset. Presence/absence analyses assumed roughly uniform sequencing depth across donors, an assumption that may not hold. It was suggested by the authors that the approach could potentially be generalized to other disease states and immunological phenotypes. A further reported finding was that TCR beta sequences accurately predicted the HLA-A and HLA-B alleles for most subjects in the first cohort.

Library method: the immunoSEQ multiplex PCR assay. For the multiplex PCR, a mixture combining 60 forward primers for TCR Vbeta segments and 13 reverse primers for TCR Jbeta segments was used. Amplification of the CDR3 region of rearranged TCR beta genes was performed with a multiplex PCR assay on genomic DNA. On the Illumina HiSeq System, the amplified TCR beta libraries were sequenced as 87-base-pair reads. In the source study's methods: A later analysis tallied approximately 87 million unique TCR beta chains across the 666 repertoires, and about 12 million of those chains were shared by two or more donors. A nearest-neighbor algorithm error-corrected the raw reads and collapsed the reads into unique sequences, merging closely related sequences to remove PCR and sequencing errors. To assign V, D and J gene segments, CDR3 sequences were aligned to IMGT reference sequences. Each retained sequence needed at least a six-nucleotide match to both a V gene segment and a J gene segment. Rearrangements were called productive when the CDR3 lacked stop codons and stayed in frame with V and J; all others were non-productive. CDR3 was defined by IMGT convention, running from the second conserved V-encoded cysteine to the conserved J-encoded phenylalanine. In an earlier analysis of around 540 of the donors, sequences lacking an unambiguous match to a single V gene segment were excluded. An earlier analysis of some 610 of the donors called V segments functional above 56.7% productive rearrangements and segregating when the between-donor standard deviation exceeded 5%. A statistical classification framework was built for diagnosing cytomegalovirus status from the catalog of TCR beta chain sequences. In a later analysis, V and J genes were assigned by comparing TCR nucleotide sequences against IMGT/GENE-DB human TR gene sequences. The TCRdist pipeline was used in a later analysis to assign CDR3 sequences and most-parsimonious VDJ recombination scenarios. In a later analysis, every TCR beta chain was defined by the combination of its CDR3 amino acid sequence and its V-gene family, and reads without a unique V-gene family were dropped. In a later analysis, 500 to 700 highly shared, low-generation-probability nucleotide sequences were removed to address suspected cross-contamination and a sequencing artifact. For each public chain, a later analysis derived a clonal expansion index from normalized ranks of inferred template counts within each repertoire. In a later analysis, generation probabilities were computed using a VDJ recombination model fitted to out-of-frame rearrangements, and the results were checked against IGoR. In a later analysis, TCR-TCR, TCR-HLA and TCR-CMV co-occurrence was scored with hypergeometric tests, and a repertoire-size bias correction was applied to TCR pairs. To estimate false discovery rates, a later analysis permuted the HLA or CMV assignments 20 times. A later analysis grouped co-occurring TCRs with DBSCAN, adding TCRdist sequence similarity when clustering within HLA-allele-positive subsets. Co-occurrence clustering excluded repertoires with fewer than 30,000 or more than 120,000 public chains, plus five with anomalous nucleotide sharing. Not all clones reach the TCRdb copy of this immuneACCESS table, which keeps in-frame sequences only. Checked studies attribute under half of the gap to unresolved V genes and leave the rest unexplained. V, J and clone size were drawn from that table, and D and trimming were deduced from the DNA. The table for this sample lists 150,000 to 200,000 clones; about 75% of them were counted only once. Jointly, the top ten make up about 14% of the sample.

The TCR originated in a man in his fifties or sixties in good health and CMV-seropositive. The source material was PBMCs.

The CDR3 protein sequence reads: CASSQTGRAGALHEKLFF. The DNA reads TGTGCCAGCAGCCAGACGGGACGAGCGGGCGCCTTACACGAAAAACTGTTTTTT. The chain is made from TRBV4-2 and TRBJ1-4; a tentative D call is TRBD1 (5 bases match). V is cut by 3 bases and J by 8 bases, and the space between the germline ends is 25 bases. Looking up the germline V gene yields CDR1 LGHNA and CDR2 YNFKEQ. CDR3 length: 18 amino acids, cysteine to phenylalanine. The sequence is cut down to CDR3 DNA, 54 bases in frame from base 1.